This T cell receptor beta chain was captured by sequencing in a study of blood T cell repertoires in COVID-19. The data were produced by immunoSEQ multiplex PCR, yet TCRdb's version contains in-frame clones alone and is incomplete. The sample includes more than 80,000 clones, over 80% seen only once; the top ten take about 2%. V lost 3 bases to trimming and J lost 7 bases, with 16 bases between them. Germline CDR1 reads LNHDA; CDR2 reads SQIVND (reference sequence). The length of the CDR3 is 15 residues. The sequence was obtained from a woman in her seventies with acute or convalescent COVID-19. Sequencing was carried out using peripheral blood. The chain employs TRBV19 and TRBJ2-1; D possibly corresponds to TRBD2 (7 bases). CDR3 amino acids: CASSIIRGAGNEQFF. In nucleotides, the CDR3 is TGTGCCAGTAGTATTATTCGGGGGGCAGGGAATGAGCAGTTCTTC.